The sequence of this T cell receptor (beta chain) was determined in a study of cytomegalovirus exposure and HLA in healthy donors. Use of 60 Vbeta and 13 Jbeta primers characterized the PCR. In the original processing: In a later analysis, some 11 million of some 80 million unique beta chains occurred in at least two donors. TCRdb's table, derived via immunoSEQ multiplex PCR, lists solely in-frame clones and lacks some. The V and J calls and clone size come from that table; D and trimming were worked out from the DNA. Here the sample spans about 140,000 clones, 83% being singletons. V shed 5 bases and J shed 0 bases, with 17 bases lying between them. This CDR3 region has 17 residues. In germline, CDR1 is LNHDA, CDR2 SQIVND (reference sequence). Study-level findings and limits: Accurate predictions that matched the HLA-A and HLA-B alleles of most subjects were reportedly made from TCR beta sequences. CMV serostatus stood as the only immune exposure information on hand. Researchers catalogued over 150 TCR beta chains as cytomegalovirus-associated.

As to this clone: What it recognizes is unknown.

V gene TRBV19 combines with J gene TRBJ1-5; the D gene is possibly TRBD1 (5 bases). The sequencing sample was made of PBMCs. The clonotype comes from a man in his forties in good health and CMV-seronegative. The CDR3 region has the DNA TGTGCCAGTAGTGGCGGGGGGAGGGTTCATAGCAATCAGCCCCAGCATTTT. Translating gives CASSGGGRVHSNQPQHF.